The clone carrying this T cell receptor beta chain was seen repeatedly, ten times or more. Time point of the sample: pre-sensitization, week 0. As to treatment: therapeutic diphenylcyclopropenone sensitization with weekly scalp DPC. This entry belongs to a study of human T cells and chemical hapten exposure. The ends were cut back, 7 bases at V and 1 base at J, with 13 bases in the middle. The CDR3 runs 14 residues. Germline V CDR1 and CDR2: SGHVS, FNYEAQ. TCRdb redid the calling of the RACE reads with MiXCR, one entry per CDR3 protein. Of about 120,000 distinct CDR3 sequences detected, 13% appear once; the ten largest clones hold 2.8%.

The chain is built from TRBV7-6 and TRBJ1-2, with TRBD1 as a possible D gene (5 bases). The specimen comprised whole blood, sampled in connection with sensitization to the hapten diphenylcyclopropenone (DPC). This TCR derives from a woman under 30 with alopecia areata. Some clones in this sample may be carry-over from other donors' samples. Here the CDR3 DNA reads TGTGCCAGCAAACCCCTGACAGTTAACTATGGCTACACCTTC. Its translation is CASKPLTVNYGYTF. Together with reference TRBV7-6 and TRBJ1-2, the CDR3 gives the full variable domain: GAGVSQSPRYKVTKRGQDVALRCDPISGHVSLYWYRQALGQGPEFLTYFNYEAQQDKSGLPNDRFSAERPEGSISTLTIQRTEQRDSAMYRCASKPLTVNYGYTFGSGTRLTVV.